This T cell receptor beta chain was retrieved from a study of T-cell reconstitution after alpha-beta-depleted transplantation in children. Points from the study as a whole: A year post-transplant, T-cell counts and diversity derived mostly from newly produced T cells. Reports say that about two months after transplant, the alpha-beta T cells came out of several hundred graft clones that had expanded.

Unique molecular identifiers featured in how the TCRbeta library was prepared. A single record per CDR3 protein comes from TCRdb applying MiXCR to the PCR reads. The sample holds a few hundred thousand distinct CDR3 sequences, under 15% seen once. There are many counts of this clonotype. Its antigen remains unidentified. Germline CDR1 reads DFQATT; CDR2 reads SNEGSKA (reference sequence). The CDR3 covers 13 residues. Trimming took off 3 bases at V and 2 bases at J, with 11 bases between the two ends. The receptor was derived from a male patient between 10 and 17 years old who had a stem cell transplant for acute myeloid leukemia, so the T cells may come from the graft donor. The sample was PBMCs, mostly from graft donor cells, taken 360 days after TCRalphabeta/CD19-depleted stem cell transplant. The chain carries TRBV20-1 and TRBJ2-7, with a tentative D call TRBD1 (5 bases). The CDR3 DNA follows: TGCAGTGCTAGCGGGCAGGGCCCCTACGAGCAGTACTTC. Amino acid sequence: CSASGQGPYEQYF.